Listed here are 17 T cell receptor beta chains from one sample, sequenced in a study of OX40 agonist ivuxolimab in advanced cancers. Sequencing used immunoSEQ multiplex PCR; TCRdb keeps in-frame clones, though not all of them. The sample gives around 44,000 clones, around 92% of which show up once; roughly 0.58% is in the top ten. Here the sequenced sample was CD4+ or CD8+ T cells sorted from blood, taken in a trial of the OX40 agonist ivuxolimab. The receptors derive from an adult with an advanced solid tumor such as melanoma, head and neck, liver or kidney cancer.

This clone was seen only a few times. This chain links TRBV19 with TRBJ1-2; no definite D call. The V gene lost 3 bases and the J gene lost 8 bases, with 10 bases spanning the gap. The CDR3 runs 12 residues. CDR1 is LNHDA and CDR2 is SQIVND in the germline V gene (reference sequence). CDR3 nucleotide sequence: TGTGCCAGTAGTATGCGGGGTGGGGGCTACACCTTC. This sequence encodes CASSMRGGGYTF.

The genes are TRBV15 and TRBJ1-1; TRBD1 aligns across 7 bases. CDR1 is LNHNV, CDR2 YYDKDF, per germline (reference sequence). This CDR3 region has 13 residues. Germline trimming cut 8 bases from V and 5 bases from J; bases unmatched to any gene: 8. The CDR3 spells CATSFDRATEAFF. DNA for the CDR3: TGTGCCACCTCCTTTGACAGGGCTACTGAAGCTTTCTTT.

V and J are TRBV25-1 and TRBJ1-6, with D uncertain. Trimming removed 2 bases at V and 11 bases at J, with 7 bases between. CDR1 is MGHDK and CDR2 is SYGVNS in the germline V gene. This CDR3 comprises 12 residues. CDR3 coding DNA: TGTGCCAGCAGTGAAACGGGAGCACCCCTCCACTTT. Amino acid sequence: CASSETGAPLHF. Complete variable domain (other parts from reference TRBV25-1 and TRBJ1-6): EADIYQTPRYLVIGTGKKITLECSQTMGHDKMYWYQQDPGMELHLIHYSYGVNSTEKGDLSSESTVSRIRTEHFPLTLESARPSHTSQYLCASSETGAPLHFGNGTRLTVT.

The gene calls are TRBV6-1 and TRBJ2-3; TRBD1 might be the D (6 bases). Trimming took off 4 bases at V and 6 bases at J, with 14 bases between the two ends. The CDR3 spans 14 residues. In germline, CDR1 is MNHNS, CDR2 SASEGT. The CDR3 region is CASSVQGRLDTQYF. CDR3 DNA: TGTGCCAGCAGTGTCCAGGGGCGACTGGATACGCAGTATTTT.

The genes are TRBV7-9 and TRBJ1-2; possibly TRBD1 for D (5 bases). From germline, CDR1 is SEHNR and CDR2 FQNEAQ (reference sequence). The CDR3 is made up of 14 amino acids. V was cut by 6 bases and J by 3 bases, with 14 bases left in between. CDR3 sequence (DNA): TGTGCCAGCAGGCCCCGGGGGGTGGACTATGGCTACACCTTC. Its protein is CASRPRGVDYGYTF.

The gene calls are TRBV30 and TRBJ2-5; possibly TRBD2 for D (6 bases). Per germline, CDR1 GTSNPN and CDR2 SVGIG (reference sequence). The CDR3 spans 13 residues. Trimming removed 2 bases from V and 9 bases from J, with 16 bases in between. In DNA, the CDR3 is TGTGCCTGGAGTACCCGGGGGTCAGGGTCCCAGTACTTC. Residues: CAWSTRGSGSQYF.

The chain carries TRBV2 and TRBJ2-5; TRBD1 aligns across 7 bases. CDR3 size: 15 residues. Germline V gene sequence: CDR1 SNHLY, CDR2 FYNNEI. The J segment lost 2 bases and the V segment lost 6 bases, leaving 9 bases of the junction unmatched. The CDR3 spells CASRRQGARQETQYF. The CDR3 DNA sequence: TGTGCCAGCAGACGACAGGGTGCGAGGCAAGAGACCCAGTACTTC.

The chain is built from TRBV6-4 and TRBJ1-5, with D possibly matching TRBD1 (6 bases). The CDR3 has 12 residues. Trimming removed 10 bases from V and 7 bases from J, with 14 bases in between. Looked up from germline, CDR1 is MRHNA and CDR2 is SNTAGT. The CDR3 DNA follows: TGTGCCATCACAGGGTTAGGACAGCCCCAGCATTTT. Translation: CAITGLGQPQHF.

The chain is built from TRBV7-6 and TRBJ2-5, with 7 bases aligning to TRBD1. The CDR3 sequence is 15 residues long. Germline trimming cut 5 bases from V and 4 bases from J; bases unmatched to any gene: 10. CDR1 and CDR2 from the germline V gene are SGHVS and FNYEAQ. For the CDR3, the DNA is TGTGCCAGCAGCCCCCGAAGGGGGCAAAGAGAGACCCAGTACTTC. Protein: CASSPRRGQRETQYF.

This clone was recorded only once. This chain joins TRBV7-6 and TRBJ2-5, with D perhaps matching TRBD2 (6 bases). Per germline, CDR1 SGHVS and CDR2 FNYEAQ. CDR3 length equals 15 residues. V was pared by 4 bases and J by 1 base, with 13 bases between. CDR3 protein: CASSSISGFQETQYF. Written as DNA, the CDR3 is TGTGCCAGCAGCTCCATTAGCGGCTTCCAAGAGACCCAGTACTTC. Together with reference TRBV7-6 and TRBJ2-5, the CDR3 gives the full variable domain: GAGVSQSPRYKVTKRGQDVALRCDPISGHVSLYWYRQALGQGPEFLTYFNYEAQQDKSGLPNDRFSAERPEGSISTLTIQRTEQRDSAMYRCASSSISGFQETQYFGPGTRLLVL.

The rearrangement uses TRBV7-1 and TRBJ2-6; weak D call: TRBD1 (5 bases). TRBV7-1 is known as an ORF, though its function is uncertain. V was trimmed by 2 bases and J by 5 bases, leaving 19 bases between them. The CDR3 sequence is 18 residues long. The CDR3 protein is CASSSQCRGQSRANVLTF. The CDR3 nucleotides read TGTGCCAGCAGCTCACAATGTCGAGGACAAAGTCGGGCCAACGTCCTGACTTTC.

The J gene is TRBJ1-3, the V gene TRBV18, with no clear D. V lost 3 bases to trimming and J lost 0 bases, with 15 bases between them. This CDR3 has 17 residues. Germline V gene lookup returns CDR1 KGHSH and CDR2 LQKENI. The CDR3 protein is CASSPISRDSSGNTIYF. For the CDR3, the DNA is TGTGCCAGCTCACCTATTAGCAGAGACTCCTCTGGAAACACCATATATTTT. Together with reference TRBV18 and TRBJ1-3, the CDR3 gives the full variable domain: NAGVMQNPRHLVRRRGQEARLRCSPMKGHSHVYWYRQLPEEGLKFMVYLQKENIIDESGMPKERFSAEFPKEGPSILRIQQVVRGDSAAYFCASSPISRDSSGNTIYFGEGSWLTVV.

Here the CDR3 DNA reads TGTGCCAACAGACCCCCGGTTGAGGGAAGGTACGAGCAGTACTTC. It codes for CANRPPVEGRYEQYF. The chain couples TRBV6-5 to TRBJ2-7, with D possibly being TRBD2 (5 bases). The CDR3 totals 15 residues. Germline loops: CDR1 MNHEY, CDR2 SVGAGI. Trimming pared 10 bases from V and 4 bases from J, leaving 23 bases between.

The chain is built from TRBV7-2 and TRBJ2-7; 9 nucleotides agree with TRBD1. This CDR3 contains 14 residues. Germline assignment: CDR1 SGHTA and CDR2 FQGNSA. The J segment lost 6 bases and the V segment lost 5 bases, leaving 8 bases of the junction unmatched. The CDR3 is CASSEDRGVGEQYF. The CDR3 DNA reads TGTGCCAGCAGCGAAGACAGGGGGGTAGGCGAGCAGTACTTC. Using reference TRBV7-2 and TRBJ2-7 for the parts outside the CDR3, the full variable domain is GAGVSQSPSNKVTEKGKDVELRCDPISGHTALYWYRQSLGQGLEFLIYFQGNSAPDKSGLPSDRFSAERTGGSVSTLTIQRTQQEDSAVYLCASSEDRGVGEQYFGPGTRLTVT.

The V call is TRBV5-1, the J call TRBJ2-3; 8 bases align to TRBD2. Germline V gene sequence: CDR1 SGHRS, CDR2 YFSETQ. With V trimmed by 3 bases and J by 0 bases, 15 bases remained unmatched. This CDR3 has 19 residues. The CDR3 reads CASSSPPGGDQASTDTQYF. The CDR3 region has the DNA TGCGCCAGCAGCTCGCCGCCGGGAGGGGATCAGGCTAGCACAGATACGCAGTATTTT.

This clone is a singleton in its sample. This chain joins TRBV4-1 and TRBJ1-4, with 7 positions matching TRBD1. V gave up 0 bases and J gave up 4 bases; unmatched junction bases: 5. The CDR3 has 16 amino acids. Germline V CDR1 and CDR2: MGHRA, YSYEKL. CDR3 region: CASSQDLRQGNEKLFF. CDR3 coding DNA: TGCGCCAGCAGCCAAGATTTGAGACAGGGTAATGAAAAACTGTTTTTT.

V gene TRBV5-1 combines with J gene TRBJ1-2, with unresolved D. CDR1 is SGHRS and CDR2 is YFSETQ in the germline V gene. The CDR3 is 14 residues long. V gave up 2 bases and J gave up 0 bases, with 8 bases separating them. The CDR3 nucleotides are TGCGCCAGCAGCTTACAACCTTCTAACTATGGCTACACCTTC. Translation: CASSLQPSNYGYTF.